This passage covers 3 T cell receptor beta chains from one sample sequenced in a study of cytomegalovirus exposure and HLA in healthy donors. PCR used 60 Vbeta primers and 13 Jbeta primers. This table comes from immunoSEQ multiplex PCR, and its TCRdb copy is limited to in-frame clones, with some not included. The table has about 150,000 clones, nearly 80% seen once. The sample consisted of PBMCs. Source of these receptors: a man in his thirties or forties in good health and CMV-seropositive.

The chain recombines TRBV23-1 with TRBJ2-5; TRBD1 matches at 8 bases. TRBV23-1 carries the ORF label, with uncertain function. With 4 bases clipped from V and 9 bases from J, the junction kept 10 bases outside the gene matches. CDR3 length equals 14 residues. CDR3 sequence reads: CASSLKQGGQAQYF. The CDR3 nucleotides are TGCGCCAGCAGTCTAAAACAGGGGGGACAAGCCCAGTACTTC.

This clone was found once. The chain couples TRBV5-4 to TRBJ2-7; 10 nucleotides agree with TRBD1. Germline CDR1 is SGHNT and CDR2 is YYREEE (reference sequence). The J segment lost 4 bases and the V segment lost 2 bases, leaving 6 bases of the junction unmatched. This CDR3 is 15 amino acids long. The CDR3 nucleotides read TGTGCCAGCAGCTTAGGACAGGGGGAAGGATACGAGCAGTACTTC. This encodes CASSLGQGEGYEQYF.

The chain joins TRBV5-1 to TRBJ2-1; 10 bases fit TRBD2. Germline V gene lookup returns CDR1 SGHRS and CDR2 YFSETQ. Trimming took 4 bases from V and 9 from J; bases not matched to a gene: 10. The CDR3 length is 15 residues. CDR3 coding DNA: TGCGCCAGCAGCCCGCCGGGTACTAGCGGGGCTGAGCAGTTCTTC. Protein: CASSPPGTSGAEQFF.